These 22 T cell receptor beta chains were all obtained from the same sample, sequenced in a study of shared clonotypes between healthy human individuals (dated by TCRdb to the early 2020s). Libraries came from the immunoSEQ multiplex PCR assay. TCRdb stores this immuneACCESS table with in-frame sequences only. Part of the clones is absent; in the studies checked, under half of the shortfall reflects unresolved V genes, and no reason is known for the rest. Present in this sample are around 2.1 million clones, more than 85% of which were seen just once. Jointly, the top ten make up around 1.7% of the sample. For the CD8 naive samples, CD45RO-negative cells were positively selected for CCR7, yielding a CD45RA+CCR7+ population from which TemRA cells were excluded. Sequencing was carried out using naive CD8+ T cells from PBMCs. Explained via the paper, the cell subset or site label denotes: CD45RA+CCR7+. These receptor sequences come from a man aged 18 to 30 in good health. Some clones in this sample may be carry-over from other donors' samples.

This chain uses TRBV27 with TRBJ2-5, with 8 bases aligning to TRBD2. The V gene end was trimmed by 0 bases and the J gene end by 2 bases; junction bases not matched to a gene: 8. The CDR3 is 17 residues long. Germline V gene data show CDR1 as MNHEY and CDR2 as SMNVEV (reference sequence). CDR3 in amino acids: CASSLSAVAGIQETQYF. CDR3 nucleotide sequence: TGTGCCAGCAGTTTATCGGCAGTAGCGGGAATTCAAGAGACCCAGTACTTC.

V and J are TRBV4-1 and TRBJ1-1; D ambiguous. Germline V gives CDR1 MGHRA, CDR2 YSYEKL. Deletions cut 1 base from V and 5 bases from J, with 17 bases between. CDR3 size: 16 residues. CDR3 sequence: CASSQGGPPGRTEAFF. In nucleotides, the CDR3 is TGCGCCAGCAGCCAAGGAGGGCCACCAGGAAGGACTGAAGCTTTCTTT.

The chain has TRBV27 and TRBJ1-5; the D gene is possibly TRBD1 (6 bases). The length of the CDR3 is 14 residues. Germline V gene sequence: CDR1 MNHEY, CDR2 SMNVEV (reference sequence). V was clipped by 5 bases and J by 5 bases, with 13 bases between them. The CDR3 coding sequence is TGTGCCAGCAGTGCCTCAGGGGCATATCAGCCCCAGCATTTT. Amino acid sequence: CASSASGAYQPQHF.

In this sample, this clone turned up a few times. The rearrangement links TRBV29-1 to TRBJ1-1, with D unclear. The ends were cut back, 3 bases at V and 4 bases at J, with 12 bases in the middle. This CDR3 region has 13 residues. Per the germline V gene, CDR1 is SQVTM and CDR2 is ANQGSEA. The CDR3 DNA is TGCAGCGTTGAGGCGCCCTTAAGCACTGAAGCTTTCTTT. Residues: CSVEAPLSTEAFF.

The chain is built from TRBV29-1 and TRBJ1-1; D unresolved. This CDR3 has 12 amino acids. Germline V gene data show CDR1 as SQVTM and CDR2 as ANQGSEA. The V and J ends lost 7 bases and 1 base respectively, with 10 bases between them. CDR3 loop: CSAIQTNTEAFF. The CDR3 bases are TGCAGCGCCATTCAGACGAACACTGAAGCTTTCTTT. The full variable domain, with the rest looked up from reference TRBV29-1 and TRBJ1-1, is SAVISQKPSRDICQRGTSLTIQCQVDSQVTMMFWYRQQPGQSLTLIATANQGSEATYESGFVIDKFPISRPNLTFSTLTVSNMSPEDSSIYLCSAIQTNTEAFFGQGTRLTVV.

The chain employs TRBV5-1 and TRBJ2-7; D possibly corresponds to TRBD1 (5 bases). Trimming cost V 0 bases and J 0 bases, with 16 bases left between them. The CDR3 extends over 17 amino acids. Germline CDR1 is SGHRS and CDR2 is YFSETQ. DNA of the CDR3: TGCGCCAGCAGCTTGGCTCAACAGGCTTATGGCTCCTACGAGCAGTACTTC. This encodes CASSLAQQAYGSYEQYF.

In DNA, the CDR3 is TGTGCCAGTAGTATAGGGGAGTCAGCTTACAATGAGCAGTTCTTC. Translation gives CASSIGESAYNEQFF. V gene TRBV19 combines with J gene TRBJ2-1; a possible D gene is TRBD2 (5 bases). This CDR3 region has 15 residues. The V end was cut by 1 base, the J end by 4 bases, with 11 bases between. Germline V gene lookup returns CDR1 LNHDA and CDR2 SQIVND (reference sequence).

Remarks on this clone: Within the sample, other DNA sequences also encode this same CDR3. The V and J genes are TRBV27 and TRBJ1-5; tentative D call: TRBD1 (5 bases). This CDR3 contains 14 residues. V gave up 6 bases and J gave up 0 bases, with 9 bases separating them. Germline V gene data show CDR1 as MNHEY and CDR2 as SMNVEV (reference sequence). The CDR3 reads CASRRGGSNQPQHF. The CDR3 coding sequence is TGTGCCAGCAGACGGGGGGGTAGCAATCAGCCCCAGCATTTT.

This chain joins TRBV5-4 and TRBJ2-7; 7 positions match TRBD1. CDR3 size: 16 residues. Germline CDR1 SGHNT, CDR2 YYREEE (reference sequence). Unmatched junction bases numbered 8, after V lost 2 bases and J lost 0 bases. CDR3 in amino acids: CASSLTPGQSSYEQYF. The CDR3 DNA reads TGTGCCAGCAGCTTAACGCCGGGACAGTCCTCCTACGAGCAGTACTTC. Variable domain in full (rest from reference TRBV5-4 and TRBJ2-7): ETGVTQSPTHLIKTRGQQVTLRCSSQSGHNTVSWYQQALGQGPQFIFQYYREEENGRGNFPPRFSGLQFPNYSSELNVNALELDDSALYLCASSLTPGQSSYEQYFGPGTRLTVT.

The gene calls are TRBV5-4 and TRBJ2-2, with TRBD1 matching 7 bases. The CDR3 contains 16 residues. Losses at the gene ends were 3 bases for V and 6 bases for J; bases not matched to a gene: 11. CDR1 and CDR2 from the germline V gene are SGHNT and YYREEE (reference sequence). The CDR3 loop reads CASSYVTGVGAGELFF. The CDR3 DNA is TGTGCCAGCAGCTATGTTACAGGGGTAGGGGCCGGGGAGCTGTTTTTT. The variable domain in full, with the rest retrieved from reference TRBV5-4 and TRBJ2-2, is ETGVTQSPTHLIKTRGQQVTLRCSSQSGHNTVSWYQQALGQGPQFIFQYYREEENGRGNFPPRFSGLQFPNYSSELNVNALELDDSALYLCASSYVTGVGAGELFFGEGSRLTVL.

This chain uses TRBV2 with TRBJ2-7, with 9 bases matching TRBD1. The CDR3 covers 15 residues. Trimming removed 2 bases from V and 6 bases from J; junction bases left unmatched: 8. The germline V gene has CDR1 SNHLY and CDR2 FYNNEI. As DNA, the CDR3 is TGTGCCAGCAGTGAACACCCCGGGACAGGGATCGAGCAGTACTTC. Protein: CASSEHPGTGIEQYF.

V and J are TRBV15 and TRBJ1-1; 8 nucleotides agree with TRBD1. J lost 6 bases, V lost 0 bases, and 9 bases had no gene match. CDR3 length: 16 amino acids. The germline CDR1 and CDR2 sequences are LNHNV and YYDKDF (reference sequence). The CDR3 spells CATSRDGGTGSPEAFF. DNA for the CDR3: TGTGCCACCAGCAGAGATGGGGGGACAGGTTCTCCTGAAGCTTTCTTT.

The DNA of the CDR3 is TGTGCCAGCAGCCCCTTTGGTGACAGGGGCCCCGAGCAGTACTTC. Amino acids: CASSPFGDRGPEQYF. This sequence joins TRBV9 and TRBJ2-7; TRBD1 matches at 8 bases. Germline CDR1 reads SGDLS; CDR2 reads YYNGEE. The CDR3 contains 15 residues. The ends lost 4 bases at V and 6 bases at J; junction bases unmatched: 12.

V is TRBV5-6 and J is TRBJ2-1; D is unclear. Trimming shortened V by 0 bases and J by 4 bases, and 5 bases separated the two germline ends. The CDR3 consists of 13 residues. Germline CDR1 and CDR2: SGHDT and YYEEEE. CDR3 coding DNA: TGTGCCAGCAGCTTGGTGAGGTACAATGAGCAGTTCTTC. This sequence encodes CASSLVRYNEQFF.

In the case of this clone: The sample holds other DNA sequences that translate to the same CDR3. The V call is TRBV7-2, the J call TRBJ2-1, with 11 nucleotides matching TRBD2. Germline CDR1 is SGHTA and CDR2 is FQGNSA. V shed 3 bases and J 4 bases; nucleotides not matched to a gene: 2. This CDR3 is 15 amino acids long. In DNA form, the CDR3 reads TGTGCCAGCAGCTTTGGGACTAGCGGTTACAATGAGCAGTTCTTC. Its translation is CASSFGTSGYNEQFF.

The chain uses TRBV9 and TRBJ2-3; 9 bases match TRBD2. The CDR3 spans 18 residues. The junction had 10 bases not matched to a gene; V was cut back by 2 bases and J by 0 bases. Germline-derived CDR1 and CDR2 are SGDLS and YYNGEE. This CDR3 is CASSVPTSGIYSTDTQYF. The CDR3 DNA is TGTGCCAGCAGCGTTCCGACTAGCGGAATTTATAGCACAGATACGCAGTATTTT.

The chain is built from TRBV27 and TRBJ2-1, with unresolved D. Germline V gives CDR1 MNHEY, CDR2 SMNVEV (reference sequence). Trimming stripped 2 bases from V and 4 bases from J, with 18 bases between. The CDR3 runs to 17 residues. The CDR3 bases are TGTGCCAGCAGTTTAACCCCCGGGCTACATCTTTACAATGAGCAGTTCTTC. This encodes CASSLTPGLHLYNEQFF.

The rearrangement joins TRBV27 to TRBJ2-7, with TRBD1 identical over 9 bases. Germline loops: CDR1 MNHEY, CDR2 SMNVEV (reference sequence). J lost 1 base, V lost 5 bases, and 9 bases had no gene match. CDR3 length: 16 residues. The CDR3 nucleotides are TGTGCCAGCAGTATCACAGGGGGCTTCGGATCCTACGAGCAGTACTTC. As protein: CASSITGGFGSYEQYF.

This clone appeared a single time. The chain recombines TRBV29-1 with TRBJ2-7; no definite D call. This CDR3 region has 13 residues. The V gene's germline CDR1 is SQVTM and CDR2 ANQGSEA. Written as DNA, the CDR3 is TGCAACAAAACCGACTCCAGCTCCTACGAGCAGTACTTC. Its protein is CNKTDSSSYEQYF.

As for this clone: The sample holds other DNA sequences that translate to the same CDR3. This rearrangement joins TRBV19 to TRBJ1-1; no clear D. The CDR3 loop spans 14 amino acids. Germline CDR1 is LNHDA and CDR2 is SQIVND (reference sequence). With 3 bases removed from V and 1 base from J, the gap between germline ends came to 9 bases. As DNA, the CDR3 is TGTGCCAGTAGTATGGACGGACGGAACACTGAAGCTTTCTTT. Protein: CASSMDGRNTEAFF.

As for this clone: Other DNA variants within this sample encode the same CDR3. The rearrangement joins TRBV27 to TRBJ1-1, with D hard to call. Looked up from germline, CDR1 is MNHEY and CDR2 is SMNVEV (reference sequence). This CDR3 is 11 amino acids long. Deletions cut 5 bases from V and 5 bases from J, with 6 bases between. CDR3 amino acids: CASSAGTEAFF. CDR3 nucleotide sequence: TGTGCCAGCAGTGCCGGAACTGAAGCTTTCTTT.

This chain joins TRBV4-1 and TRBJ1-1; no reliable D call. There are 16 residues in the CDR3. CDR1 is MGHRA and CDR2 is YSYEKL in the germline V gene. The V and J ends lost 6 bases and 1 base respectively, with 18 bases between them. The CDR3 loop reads CASSPLFETENTEAFF. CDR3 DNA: TGCGCCAGCAGTCCTTTATTTGAGACGGAGAACACTGAAGCTTTCTTT.